Here is one T cell receptor beta chain with its context. Germline CDR1 is SGDLS and CDR2 is YYNGEE. This CDR3 has 14 residues. V lost 4 bases and J 5 bases, leaving 13 bases between the germline ends. This entry comes from a study of blood T cell repertoires in COVID-19. TCRdb keeps only in-frame clones here, not all; method: immunoSEQ multiplex PCR. Of around 80,000 clones in the sample, around nine tenths were seen once. This sequence joins TRBV9 and TRBJ2-1, with D uncertain. The sequence derives from a woman aged 80 or over with acute or convalescent COVID-19. Sequencing was done on a sample of peripheral blood. CDR3 coding DNA: TGTGCCAGCAGCCCCCAGGAAGCCAACAATGAGCAGTTCTTC. Protein product: CASSPQEANNEQFF.